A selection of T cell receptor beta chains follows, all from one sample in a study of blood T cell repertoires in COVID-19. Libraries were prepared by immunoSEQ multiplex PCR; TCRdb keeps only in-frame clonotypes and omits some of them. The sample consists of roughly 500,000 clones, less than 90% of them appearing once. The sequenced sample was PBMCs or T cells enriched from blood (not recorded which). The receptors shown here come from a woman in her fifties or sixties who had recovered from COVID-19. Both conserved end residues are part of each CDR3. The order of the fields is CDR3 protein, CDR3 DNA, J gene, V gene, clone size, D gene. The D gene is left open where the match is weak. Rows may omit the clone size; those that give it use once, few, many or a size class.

CASSLGLAQNTGELFF,TGCGCCAGCAGCCTGGGACTAGCCCAGAACACCGGGGAGCTGTTTTTT,TRBJ2-2,TRBV5-1,-,TRBD2
CASSLEGRGHEKLFF,TGCGCCAGCAGCTTGGAGGGCAGGGGGCACGAAAAACTGTTTTTT,TRBJ1-4,TRBV5-1,-,TRBD1
CASSTGSNQPQHF,TGTGCCAGCAGCACCGGGAGCAATCAGCCCCAGCATTTT,TRBJ1-5,TRBV9,-,-
CASSLRRQGGSGELFF,TGTGCCAGCAGCTTACGAAGACAGGGTGGCTCCGGGGAGCTGTTTTTT,TRBJ2-2,TRBV7-6,-,TRBD1
CASSDQGLAGVADTQYF,TGTGCCAGCAGTGATCAGGGACTAGCGGGGGTGGCAGATACGCAGTATTTT,TRBJ2-3,TRBV6-1,-,TRBD2
CASSLAGGHTQYF,TGTGCCAGCAGCTTAGCGGGGGGCCATACGCAGTATTTT,TRBJ2-3,TRBV11-3,once,-
CASSEPGQGYEKLFF,TGTGCCAGCAGCGAACCGGGACAGGGGTATGAAAAACTGTTTTTT,TRBJ1-4,TRBV9,-,TRBD1
CASSLLAGTGLYEQYF,TGCGCCAGCAGCTTGCTGGCCGGGACAGGCCTCTACGAGCAGTACTTC,TRBJ2-7,TRBV5-1,-,TRBD1
CASSLGAGGPGTWQYF,TGCGCCAGCAGCTTGGGAGCGGGGGGGCCCGGGACGTGGCAGTACTTC,TRBJ2-7,TRBV5-1,few,TRBD2
CASSHRGPYEQYF,TGTGCCAGCAGCCACAGGGGACCTTACGAGCAGTACTTC,TRBJ2-7,TRBV3-1/TRBV3-2,-,-
CASSLLGGADTQYF,TGTGCCAGCAGCTTGCTTGGGGGCGCAGATACGCAGTATTTT,TRBJ2-3,TRBV11-3,-,-
CASSSTGTRSEQYF,TGTGCCAGTAGTTCGACCGGGACACGAAGCGAGCAGTACTTC,TRBJ2-7,TRBV19,-,-
CASSLTAVVGTSSYNSPLHF,TGCGCCAGCAGCTTAACTGCCGTAGTGGGGACTAGCTCCTATAATTCACCCCTCCACTTT,TRBJ1-6,TRBV5-1,few,-
CASSVSQGGTGELFF,TGTGCCAGCAGTGTCTCGCAGGGAGGCACCGGGGAGCTGTTTTTT,TRBJ2-2,TRBV2,-,-
CATSRDRGTGTQPQHF,TGTGCCACCAGCAGAGATCGGGGGACAGGGACGCAGCCCCAGCATTTT,TRBJ1-5,TRBV15,-,TRBD1
CASSKVRGQWRNTIYF,TGTGCCAGCAGCAAGGTTAGGGGTCAGTGGCGAAACACCATATATTTT,TRBJ1-3,TRBV21-1,-,-
CASSLSRDRREETQYF,TGTGCCAGCAGCTTATCGAGGGACCGGAGGGAAGAGACCCAGTACTTC,TRBJ2-5,TRBV11-3,-,-
CGGATDTQYF,TGCGGGGGGGCCACAGATACGCAGTATTTT,TRBJ2-3,TRBV29-1,-,-
CSVRSSSNQPQHF,TGCAGCGTGAGGAGTTCGAGCAATCAGCCCCAGCATTTT,TRBJ1-5,TRBV29-1,-,-
CASSGGAGQPQHF,TGCGCCAGCAGCGGCGGTGCGGGTCAGCCCCAGCATTTT,TRBJ1-5,TRBV5-1,-,-
CASRPQGAVMNTEAFF,TGTGCCAGCAGGCCACAGGGGGCGGTCATGAACACTGAAGCTTTCTTT,TRBJ1-1,TRBV5-4,-,TRBD1
CASSPWAGNEDGYTF,TGTGCCAGCTCACCGTGGGCAGGGAATGAGGATGGCTACACCTTC,TRBJ1-2,TRBV18,-,-
CASSLGAGTDTQYF,TGCGCCAGCAGCCTGGGGGCTGGCACAGATACGCAGTATTTT,TRBJ2-3,TRBV5-1,-,-
CASSRTDRKAGANVLTF,TGTGCCAGCAGCCGAACGGACAGGAAGGCCGGGGCCAACGTCCTGACTTTC,TRBJ2-6,TRBV3-1/TRBV3-2,-,TRBD1
CASRQGSYEQYF,TGTGCCAGCAGGCAGGGATCCTACGAGCAGTACTTC,TRBJ2-7,TRBV6-5,few,-
CAWSVIQVFPSSGNTIYF,TGTGCCTGGAGTGTCATCCAGGTTTTTCCCAGCTCTGGAAACACCATATATTTT,TRBJ1-3,TRBV30,-,-
CASSIGPSGDTYEQYF,TGTGCCAGTAGTATTGGTCCTAGCGGGGACACCTACGAGCAGTACTTC,TRBJ2-7,TRBV19,-,TRBD2
CSVTGTGNQPQHF,TGCAGCGTCACAGGGACGGGCAATCAGCCCCAGCATTTT,TRBJ1-5,TRBV29-1,-,-
CASSVVLGGEQYF,TGTGCCAGCAGCGTAGTACTAGGAGGCGAGCAGTACTTC,TRBJ2-7,TRBV9,-,-
CASSFPGTDPFFSYEQYF,TGTGCCAGCAGCTTTCCCGGGACAGATCCTTTCTTTTCCTACGAGCAGTACTTC,TRBJ2-7,TRBV7-9,-,TRBD1
CASGGDQPQHF,TGTGCCAGTGGGGGGGATCAGCCCCAGCATTTT,TRBJ1-5,TRBV19,-,-
CAWSFRDRVTGELFF,TGTGCCTGGAGCTTCCGGGACAGAGTCACCGGGGAGCTGTTTTTT,TRBJ2-2,TRBV30,-,TRBD1
CASSQGGQSYNEQFF,TGCGCCAGCAGCCAGGGGGGACAGTCTTACAATGAGCAGTTCTTC,TRBJ2-1,TRBV5-1,-,-
CASTHGTGELFF,TGTGCCAGTACACATGGCACCGGGGAGCTGTTTTTT,TRBJ2-2,TRBV7-6,-,-
CAISERTGPYEQYF,TGTGCCATCAGTGAGCGGACAGGGCCCTACGAGCAGTACTTC,TRBJ2-7,TRBV10-3,-,TRBD1
CASSLAEETQYF,TGCGCCAGCAGCTTGGCCGAAGAGACCCAGTACTTC,TRBJ2-5,TRBV5-1,-,-
CASRLIGVPGNIQYF,TGTGCCAGCAGGCTAATCGGGGTCCCCGGGAACATTCAGTACTTC,TRBJ2-4,TRBV9,-,-
CASRRGDGTKDTQYF,TGCGCCAGCAGACGGGGGGACGGAACCAAAGATACGCAGTATTTT,TRBJ2-3,TRBV4-1,-,TRBD2
CSVDSTGTQQFF,TGCAGCGTTGATTCTACGGGGACACAGCAGTTCTTC,TRBJ2-1,TRBV29-1,-,-
CASSLGGPKNIQYF,TGCGCCAGCAGCTTGGGGGGGCCCAAAAACATTCAGTACTTC,TRBJ2-4,TRBV5-1,-,-
CASSLVTGYQETQYF,TGCGCCAGCAGCTTGGTGACAGGGTACCAAGAGACCCAGTACTTC,TRBJ2-5,TRBV5-1,-,TRBD1
CASSEQGFHNEQFF,TGTGCCAGCTCAGAACAGGGGTTCCACAATGAGCAGTTCTTC,TRBJ2-1,TRBV18,-,TRBD1
CAISYSSLYNEQFF,TGTGCCATCAGTTACAGCTCCCTCTACAATGAGCAGTTCTTC,TRBJ2-1,TRBV10-3,once,-
CAISEFGGSGAYNEQFF,TGTGCCATCAGTGAATTCGGTGGGTCCGGGGCCTACAATGAGCAGTTCTTC,TRBJ2-1,TRBV10-3,few,-